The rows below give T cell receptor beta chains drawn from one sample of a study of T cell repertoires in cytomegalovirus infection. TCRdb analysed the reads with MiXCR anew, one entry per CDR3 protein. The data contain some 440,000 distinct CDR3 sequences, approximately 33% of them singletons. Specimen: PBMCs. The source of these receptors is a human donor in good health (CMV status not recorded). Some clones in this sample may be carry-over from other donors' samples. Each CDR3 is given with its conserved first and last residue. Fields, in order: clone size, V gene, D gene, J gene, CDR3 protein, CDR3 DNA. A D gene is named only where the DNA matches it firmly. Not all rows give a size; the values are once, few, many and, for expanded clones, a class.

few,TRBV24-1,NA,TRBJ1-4,CATSDTDRAGNEKLFF,TGTGCCACCAGTGACACCGACAGAGCGGGTAATGAAAAACTGTTTTTT
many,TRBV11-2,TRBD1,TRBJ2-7,CASSLGDRGRDEQYF,TGTGCCAGCAGCTTAGGTGACAGGGGAAGGGACGAGCAGTACTTC
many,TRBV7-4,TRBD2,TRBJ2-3,CASSSGTSEGNDTQYF,TGTGCCAGCAGTTCTGGGACTAGCGAGGGGAACGATACGCAGTATTTT
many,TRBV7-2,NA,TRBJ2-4,CASSSNGPGNIQYF,TGTGCCAGCAGCTCAAATGGGCCGGGAAACATTCAGTACTTC
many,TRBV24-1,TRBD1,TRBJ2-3,CATSNRPGQGASSTDTQYF,TGTGCCACCAGTAACAGACCGGGACAGGGGGCCTCTAGCACAGATACGCAGTATTTT
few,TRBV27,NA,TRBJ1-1,CASSLSSRVEAFF,TGTGCCAGCAGTTTATCTAGCAGGGTGGAGGCTTTCTTT
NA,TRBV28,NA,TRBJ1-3,CASSLGSHSGNTIYF,TGTGCCAGCAGTTTAGGGAGCCACTCTGGAAACACCATATATTTT
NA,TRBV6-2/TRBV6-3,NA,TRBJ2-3,CASSYQLSSTDTQYF,TGTGCCAGCAGTTATCAGTTATCTAGCACAGATACGCAGTATTTT
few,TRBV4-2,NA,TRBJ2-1,CASSLTTAKSSYNEQFF,TGTGCCAGCAGCCTTACAACGGCCAAGAGCTCCTACAATGAGCAGTTCTTC
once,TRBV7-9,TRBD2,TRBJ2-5,CASSSSSGGARVQETQSF,TGTGCCAGCAGCTCCTCTAGCGGGGGGGCGAGGGTCCAAGAGACCCAGTCCTTC
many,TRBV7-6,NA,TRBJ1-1,CASSLRSRVSAEAFF,TGTGCCAGCAGCTTAAGGTCTCGAGTCTCCGCTGAAGCTTTCTTT
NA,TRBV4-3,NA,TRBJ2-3,CASSQEMTGVDTQYF,TGCGCCAGCAGCCAAGAAATGACAGGAGTAGATACGCAGTATTTT
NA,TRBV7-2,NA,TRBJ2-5,CASSLDGRNQETQYF,TGTGCCAGCAGCTTAGATGGAAGGAACCAAGAGACCCAGTACTTC
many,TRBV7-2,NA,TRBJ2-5,CASSRGASGETQYF,TGTGCCAGCAGCAGGGGGGCTAGCGGAGAGACCCAGTACTTC
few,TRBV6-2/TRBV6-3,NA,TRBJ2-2,CASRRPVGETGELFF,TGTGCCAGCAGACGTCCCGTAGGGGAAACCGGGGAGCTGTTTTTT
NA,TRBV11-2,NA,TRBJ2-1,CASSLVGANNEQFF,TGTGCCAGCAGCTTAGTAGGGGCGAACAATGAGCAGTTCTTC
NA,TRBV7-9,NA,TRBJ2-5,CASSPWVRGETQYF,TGTGCCAGCAGCCCCTGGGTCCGGGGGGAGACCCAGTACTTC
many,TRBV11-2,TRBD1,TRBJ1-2,CASRRQGYGYTF,TGTGCCAGCAGGCGACAGGGCTATGGCTACACCTTC
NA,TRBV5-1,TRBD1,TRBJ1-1,CASTDRGSVNTEAFF,TGCGCCAGCACTGACAGGGGATCAGTGAACACTGAAGCTTTCTTT
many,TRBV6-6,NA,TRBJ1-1,CASSQRQENTEAFF,TGTGCCAGCAGTCAAAGACAGGAGAACACTGAAGCTTTCTTT
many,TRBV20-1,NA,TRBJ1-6,CSARPGSSYNSPLHF,TGCAGTGCTAGACCAGGGAGCTCCTATAATTCACCCCTCCACTTT
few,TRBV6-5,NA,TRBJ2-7,CASSYEGGREQYF,TGTGCCAGCAGTTACGAGGGGGGCCGCGAGCAGTACTTC
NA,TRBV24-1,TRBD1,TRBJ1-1,CATSPRQGRAFF,TGTGCCACCAGTCCACGACAGGGAAGAGCTTTCTTT
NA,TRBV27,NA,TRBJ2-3,CASSFGGVSDTQYF,TGTGCCAGCAGTTTTGGAGGGGTGTCCGATACGCAGTATTTT
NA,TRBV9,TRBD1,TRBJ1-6,CASSAPGTGLNSPLHF,TGTGCCAGCAGCGCCCCCGGGACAGGCTTAAATTCACCCCTCCACTTT
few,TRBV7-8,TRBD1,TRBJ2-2,CASSPRTGKTGELFF,TGTGCCAGCAGCCCGAGGACAGGGAAGACCGGGGAGCTGTTTTTT
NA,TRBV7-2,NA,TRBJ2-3,CASSLGGMGTDTQYF,TGTGCCAGCAGCTTAGGCGGGATGGGCACAGATACGCAGTATTTT
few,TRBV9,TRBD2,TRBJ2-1,CASSPTGLDYNEQFF,TGTGCCAGCAGCCCTACGGGACTAGACTACAATGAGCAGTTCTTC
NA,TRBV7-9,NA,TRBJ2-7,CASGVLGVAYEQYF,TGTGCCAGCGGGGTCCTGGGAGTGGCCTACGAGCAGTACTTC
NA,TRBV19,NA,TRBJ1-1,CASSIKLEIEAFF,TGTGCCAGTAGTATAAAGTTGGAAATTGAAGCTTTCTTT
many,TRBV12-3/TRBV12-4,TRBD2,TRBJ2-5,CASSVSGGLKETQYF,TGTGCCAGCAGCGTTAGCGGGGGCCTTAAAGAGACCCAGTACTTC
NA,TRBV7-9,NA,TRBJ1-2,CASSFSEPRRYTF,TGTGCCAGCAGCTTCAGTGAGCCGCGGCGCTACACCTTC
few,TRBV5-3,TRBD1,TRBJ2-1,CASSPWTGKNNEQFF,TGTGCCAGCAGCCCCTGGACAGGGAAAAACAATGAGCAGTTCTTC
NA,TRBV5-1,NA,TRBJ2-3,CASSLNWGTDTQYF,TGCGCCAGCAGCTTGAATTGGGGCACAGATACGCAGTATTTT
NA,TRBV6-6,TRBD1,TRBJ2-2,CASSPIATGGIGELFF,TGTGCCAGCAGCCCCATCGCGACAGGGGGTATCGGGGAGCTGTTTTTT
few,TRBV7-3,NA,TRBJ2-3,CASSLNPGATDTQYF,TGTGCCAGCAGCTTAAACCCGGGGGCCACAGATACGCAGTATTTT
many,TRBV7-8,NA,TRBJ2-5,CASSLVLGRETQYF,TGTGCCAGCAGCTTAGTCCTTGGAAGAGAGACCCAGTACTTC
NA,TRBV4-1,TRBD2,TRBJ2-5,CASSRGTSGDLQETQYF,TGCGCCAGCAGTCGGGGGACTAGCGGGGACCTCCAAGAGACCCAGTACTTC
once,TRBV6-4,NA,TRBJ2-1,CASSDSGDSSYNEQFF,TGTGCCAGCAGTGACTCAGGGGACTCCTCCTACAATGAGCAGTTCTTC
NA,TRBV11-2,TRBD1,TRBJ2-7,CASSLDVLGGSSYEQYF,TGTGCCAGCAGCTTAGATGTTTTAGGGGGCAGCTCCTACGAGCAGTACTTC
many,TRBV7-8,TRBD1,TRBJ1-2,CASRVQGANGYTF,TGTGCCAGCAGGGTCCAGGGGGCGAATGGCTACACCTTC
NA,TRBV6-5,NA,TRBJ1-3,CASSSDRSRGNTIYF,TGTGCCAGCAGTTCCGACAGGTCTAGGGGGAACACCATATATTTT
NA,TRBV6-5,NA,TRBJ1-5,CASARDKGNQPQHF,TGTGCCAGCGCCCGCGATAAGGGCAATCAGCCCCAGCATTTT
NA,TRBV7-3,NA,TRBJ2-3,CASSGRTSDTQYF,TGTGCCAGCAGCGGGAGGACATCAGATACGCAGTATTTT
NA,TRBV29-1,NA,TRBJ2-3,CSVARLSSTSDTQYF,TGCAGCGTTGCTAGGCTCTCGTCCACATCGGATACGCAGTATTTT
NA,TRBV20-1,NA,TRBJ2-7,CSAQQSYEQYF,TGCAGTGCCCAGCAGTCCTACGAGCAGTACTTC
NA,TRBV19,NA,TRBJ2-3,CASKGPGAADTQYF,TGTGCCAGTAAAGGTCCAGGGGCGGCAGATACGCAGTATTTT
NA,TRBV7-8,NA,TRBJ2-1,CASSSIRDWSYNEQFF,TGTGCCAGCAGCTCAATTAGGGACTGGTCCTACAATGAGCAGTTCTTC
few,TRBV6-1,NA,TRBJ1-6,CASSEAQGASPLHF,TGTGCCAGCAGTGAAGCCCAGGGTGCCTCACCCCTCCACTTT
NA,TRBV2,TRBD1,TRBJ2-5,CASDGTDLWRTQYF,TGTGCCAGCGATGGGACAGACCTTTGGAGGACCCAGTACTTC
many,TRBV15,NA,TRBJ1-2,CATSRAGGQPIYGYTF,TGTGCCACCAGCAGGGCTGGAGGGCAGCCCATCTATGGCTACACCTTC
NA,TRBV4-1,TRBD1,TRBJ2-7,CASSQDLGDRAYEQYF,TGCGCCAGCAGCCAAGATTTGGGGGACAGGGCCTACGAGCAGTACTTC
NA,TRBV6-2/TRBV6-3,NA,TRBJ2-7,CASSYGGVAPDYEQYF,TGTGCCAGCAGTTACGGCGGCGTTGCTCCCGACTACGAGCAGTACTTC